Following are 27 T cell receptor beta chains from one sample sequenced in a study of cytomegalovirus exposure and HLA in healthy donors. The primer mix had 60 Vbeta and 13 Jbeta primers. The repertoire was sequenced with immunoSEQ multiplex PCR; TCRdb's copy has only in-frame clones and lacks some. The table shows approximately 190,000 clones, with approximately 81% occurring only once. Sequencing was done on a sample of PBMCs. The source is a boy between 5 and 17 years old in good health and CMV-seronegative.

Concerning this clone itself: A read error may account for a junction end that differs from germline. The sample holds other DNA sequences that translate to the same CDR3. This chain uses TRBV19 with TRBJ1-5, with 8 bases that match TRBD1. The CDR3 is 16 residues long. Germline values: CDR1 LNHDA, CDR2 SQIVND (reference sequence). The CDR3 DNA sequence: TGCGCCAGTAGTTCAAGGGACAGGATTAGCAATCAGCCCCAGCATTTT. This sequence encodes CASSSRDRISNQPQHF. Looking up the rest from reference TRBV19 and TRBJ1-5 gives the full variable domain: DGGITQSPKYLFRKEGQNVTLSCEQNLNHDAMYWYRQDPGQGLRLIYYSQIVNDFQKGDIAEGYSVSREKKESFPLTVTSAQKNPTAFYLCASSSRDRISNQPQHFGDGTRLSIL.

The rearrangement uses TRBV27 and TRBJ1-2, with D possibly matching TRBD1 (6 bases). Deletions cut 6 bases from V and 0 bases from J, with 17 bases between. The CDR3 sequence is 16 residues long. Germline CDR1 MNHEY, CDR2 SMNVEV (reference sequence). The CDR3 nucleotides are TGTGCCAGCAGCAATGCAAGGGGGTCGACTAACTATGGCTACACCTTC. This gives the protein CASSNARGSTNYGYTF.

The chain couples TRBV19 to TRBJ2-3; TRBD2 matches 7 bases. V dropped 5 bases and J dropped 5; count of bases not matched to a gene: 7. The germline V gene has CDR1 LNHDA and CDR2 SQIVND (reference sequence). The CDR3 has 14 amino acids. The chain's CDR3 is CASSPGGTGDTQYF. The CDR3, as DNA: TGTGCCAGTAGTCCCGGGGGGACGGGAGATACGCAGTATTTT.

The genes are TRBV7-9 and TRBJ1-3; the D is unclear. V was pared by 5 bases and J by 0 bases, with 8 bases between. CDR1 is SEHNR, CDR2 FQNEAQ, per germline (reference sequence). CDR3 length equals 14 residues. This chain's CDR3 is CASSQTGSGNTIYF. Here the CDR3 DNA reads TGTGCCAGCAGCCAGACGGGCTCTGGAAACACCATATATTTT. Full variable domain (missing parts from reference TRBV7-9 and TRBJ1-3): DTGVSQNPRHKITKRGQNVTFRCDPISEHNRLYWYRQTLGQGPEFLTYFQNEAQLEKSRLLSDRFSAERPKGSFSTLEIQRTEQGDSAMYLCASSQTGSGNTIYFGEGSWLTVV.

The CDR3 spells CASSPGQGRLNEKLFF. For the CDR3, the DNA is TGTGCCAGCAGCCCAGGACAGGGAAGACTTAATGAAAAACTGTTTTTT. The rearrangement joins TRBV5-4 to TRBJ1-4, with TRBD1 matching 8 bases. The CDR3 length is 16 residues. The junction had 9 bases not matched to a gene; V was cut back by 4 bases and J by 4 bases. Germline loops: CDR1 SGHNT, CDR2 YYREEE (reference sequence).

CDR3 amino acids: CASSLGGGISNQPQHF. The CDR3 nucleotides read TGTGCCAGCAGCTTAGGGGGGGGAATCTCCAATCAGCCCCAGCATTTT. The chain links TRBV5-4 to TRBJ1-5, with a weak D call TRBD1 (6 bases). Looked up from germline, CDR1 is SGHNT and CDR2 is YYREEE (reference sequence). With 2 bases removed from V and 3 bases from J, the gap between germline ends came to 15 bases. CDR3 length: 16 residues.

J is TRBJ2-1 and V is TRBV5-1; tentative D call: TRBD2 (7 bases). Germline-derived CDR1 and CDR2 are SGHRS and YFSETQ. The CDR3 contains 15 residues. The V end lost 0 bases, the J end lost 8 bases, and 15 bases lay between the germline ends. The CDR3, as DNA: TGCGCCAGCAGCTTGGAACAGGGAGGGCGGGATGAGCAGTTCTTC. It encodes CASSLEQGGRDEQFF.

The rearrangement links TRBV6-1 to TRBJ2-1; D unresolved. Deletions cut 2 bases from V and 8 bases from J, with 7 bases between. The CDR3 sequence is 12 residues long. CDR1 and CDR2 (germline): MNHNS, SASEGT. The CDR3 nucleotides are TGTGCCAGCAGTGAATTCCTATATGAGCAGTTCTTC. It specifies CASSEFLYEQFF.

V is TRBV7-2 and J is TRBJ1-1, with TRBD1 as a possible D gene (6 bases). The germline CDR1 and CDR2 sequences are SGHTA and FQGNSA. The CDR3 spans 15 residues. V was trimmed by 5 bases and J by 1 base, leaving 14 bases between them. DNA of the CDR3: TGTGCCAGCAGCCCATGGACAGCACAGAACACTGAAGCTTTCTTT. This encodes CASSPWTAQNTEAFF.

V and J are TRBV7-2 and TRBJ1-6, with TRBD1 matching over 7 bases. Per the germline V gene, CDR1 is SGHTA and CDR2 is FQGNSA. Trimming cost V 5 bases and J 6 bases; bases outside gene matches: 4. The CDR3 has 14 residues. CDR3 protein: CASSPTGRNSPLHF. The CDR3 bases are TGTGCCAGCAGCCCGACAGGGCGTAATTCACCCCTCCACTTT.

The genes are TRBV11-1 and TRBJ1-1; D unclear. The CDR3 is 12 residues long. Germline V gives CDR1 SGHAT, CDR2 FQDESV (reference sequence). The V and J ends lost 8 bases and 5 bases respectively, with 12 bases between them. The CDR3 coding sequence is TGTGCCAGCCGGGAGAGGTTGACTGAAGCTTTCTTT. Translated: CASRERLTEAFF.

The rearrangement links TRBV10-3 to TRBJ2-2, with a tentative D call TRBD2 (5 bases). The germline V and J ends were trimmed by 6 bases and 4 bases, with 12 bases remaining between them. The length of the CDR3 is 14 residues. Germline V gene lookup returns CDR1 ENHRY and CDR2 SYGVKD. CDR3 DNA sequence: TGTGCCATCAGAAGCCCTCGGGGCACCGGGGAGCTGTTTTTT. Translated, it gives CAIRSPRGTGELFF.

The genes are TRBV5-1 and TRBJ1-2, with D maybe TRBD1 (5 bases). This CDR3 has 16 amino acids. CDR1 is SGHRS and CDR2 is YFSETQ in the germline V gene. Deletions cut 4 bases from V and 8 bases from J, with 24 bases between. This CDR3 is CASSPTARFFIEGYTF. CDR3 bases: TGCGCCAGCAGCCCGACAGCCCGCTTTTTTATTGAAGGCTACACCTTC.

The chain employs TRBV5-1 and TRBJ2-1, with a weak D call TRBD2 (7 bases). CDR3 size: 16 residues. Trimming shortened V by 3 bases and J by 3 bases, and 16 bases separated the two germline ends. Germline CDR1 SGHRS, CDR2 YFSETQ. The chain's CDR3 is CASSSRGGANYNEQFF. DNA of the CDR3: TGCGCCAGCAGCTCGCGAGGGGGGGCTAACTACAATGAGCAGTTCTTC.

There are a few counts of this clone. CDR3: CASSPLGRRVTTYEQYF. The DNA of the CDR3 is TGTGCCAGCAGCCCCCTGGGGCGCAGGGTAACTACCTACGAGCAGTACTTC. This sequence joins TRBV11-2 and TRBJ2-7, with D perhaps matching TRBD1 (5 bases). CDR1 is SGHAT, CDR2 FQNNGV, per germline. The CDR3 consists of 17 residues. Trimming removed 5 bases at V and 2 bases at J, with 22 bases between.

The chain is built from TRBV30 and TRBJ1-2; tentatively, D is TRBD1 (5 bases). Germline V gene data show CDR1 as GTSNPN and CDR2 as SVGIG (reference sequence). Between the trimmed V and J ends, which lost 2 bases and 4 bases, there was a span of 20 bases. The CDR3 extends over 16 amino acids. The CDR3 DNA follows: TGTGCCTGGAGTATTCGGGGGGTTTCGTCAATCTATGGCTACACCTTC. It yields the protein CAWSIRGVSSIYGYTF.

The gene calls are TRBV2 and TRBJ2-1; 10 bases match TRBD2. Per germline, CDR1 SNHLY and CDR2 FYNNEI. This CDR3 has 15 residues. J gave up 10 bases and V 2 bases, and 8 bases lay outside the gene matches. This CDR3 reads CASSETLAGMVEQFF. In nucleotides, the CDR3 is TGTGCCAGCAGTGAAACACTAGCGGGAATGGTGGAGCAGTTCTTC. Full variable domain (remainder filled in from reference TRBV2 and TRBJ2-1): EPEVTQTPSHQVTQMGQEVILRCVPISNHLYFYWYRQILGQKVEFLVSFYNNEISEKSEIFDDQFSVERPDGSNFTLKIRSTKLEDSAMYFCASSETLAGMVEQFFGPGTRLTVL.

The genes are TRBV30 and TRBJ2-3, with no clear D. CDR1 is GTSNPN and CDR2 is SVGIG in the germline V gene (reference sequence). The length of the CDR3 is 14 residues. V lost 2 bases, J lost 2 bases, and 11 bases lay in between. CDR3 loop: CAWSILGVTDTQYF. CDR3 DNA sequence: TGTGCCTGGAGTATCCTGGGCGTCACAGATACGCAGTATTTT.

V gene TRBV7-2 combines with J gene TRBJ1-5; D possibly corresponds to TRBD1 (5 bases). Germline V gene lookup returns CDR1 SGHTA and CDR2 FQGNSA. Trimming stripped 0 bases from V and 0 bases from J, with 12 bases between. The CDR3 extends over 17 amino acids. In nucleotides, the CDR3 is TGTGCCAGCAGCTTAGCGGGGCACATCAGTAGCAATCAGCCCCAGCATTTT. Its translation: CASSLAGHISSNQPQHF.

This chain joins TRBV9 and TRBJ2-7; 10 positions match TRBD1. Per germline, CDR1 SGDLS and CDR2 YYNGEE. Unmatched junction bases numbered 4, after V lost 0 bases and J lost 4 bases. This CDR3 is 15 amino acids long. The CDR3 loop is CASSVGDRGNYEQYF. The DNA for the CDR3 is TGTGCCAGCAGCGTAGGGGACAGGGGCAATTACGAGCAGTACTTC.

The chain joins TRBV7-6 to TRBJ1-1; 8 nucleotides match TRBD1. This CDR3 region has 14 residues. The V segment lost 6 bases and the J segment 5 bases; nucleotides outside the gene matches: 8. In germline, CDR1 is SGHVS, CDR2 FNYEAQ. The CDR3 coding sequence is TGTGCCAGCAGTTCGGACAGGGCTGGGACTGAAGCTTTCTTT. Amino acids: CASSSDRAGTEAFF.

The chain employs TRBV5-6 and TRBJ2-6; possibly TRBD2 for D (6 bases). CDR1 and CDR2 (germline): SGHDT, YYEEEE. V lost 0 bases, J lost 0 bases, and 16 bases lay in between. This CDR3 is 19 amino acids long. The CDR3 region is CASSLGTLAGSSGANVLTF. Written as DNA, the CDR3 is TGTGCCAGCAGCTTGGGCACCCTGGCGGGGAGCTCTGGGGCCAACGTCCTGACTTTC.

This chain uses TRBV14 with TRBJ2-1; 14 bases are shared with TRBD2. V trimming: 4 bases; J trimming: 8 bases; junction bases outside the gene matches: 10. Germline lookup yields CDR1 SGHDN and CDR2 FVKESK. The CDR3 is 17 amino acids. CDR3 DNA: TGTGCCAGCAGCCCCTTAAGACTAGCGGGAGGGCCCTATGAGCAGTTCTTC. Amino acid sequence: CASSPLRLAGGPYEQFF.

This clone was seen only once. The genes are TRBV27 and TRBJ2-1; D may be TRBD2 (5 bases). Germline values: CDR1 MNHEY, CDR2 SMNVEV (reference sequence). The CDR3 contains 17 residues. V lost 0 bases, J lost 4 bases, and 16 bases lay in between. Here the CDR3 reads CASSLSGASLRYNEQFF. The CDR3 nucleotides read TGTGCCAGCAGTTTATCGGGAGCAAGTTTAAGGTACAATGAGCAGTTCTTC.

The chain couples TRBV5-1 to TRBJ1-2; TRBD1 might be the D (5 bases). The CDR3 sequence is 15 residues long. Germline V gene sequence: CDR1 SGHRS, CDR2 YFSETQ. V was cut by 7 bases and J by 6 bases, with 22 bases left in between. The CDR3 protein is CASAAGNQLSHGYTF. The CDR3 region has the DNA TGCGCCAGCGCCGCAGGGAATCAGCTATCCCATGGCTACACCTTC.

V is TRBV23-1 and J is TRBJ2-4; TRBD1 might be the D (5 bases). TRBV23-1 is an ORF, with its function uncertain. V dropped 4 bases and J dropped 0 bases, with 13 bases sitting between them. This CDR3 is 16 amino acids long. This chain's CDR3 is CASSPDSRLAKNIQYF. CDR3 DNA: TGCGCCAGCAGTCCTGACAGTCGGCTAGCCAAAAACATTCAGTACTTC.

The chain combines TRBV5-6 with TRBJ2-2, with D possibly matching TRBD2 (6 bases). V was trimmed by 0 bases and J by 0 bases, leaving 9 bases between them. Per the germline V gene, CDR1 is SGHDT and CDR2 is YYEEEE. The CDR3 loop spans 16 amino acids. For the CDR3, the DNA is TGTGCCAGCAGCTTGGCCGGGACTCCGAACACCGGGGAGCTGTTTTTT. This codes for CASSLAGTPNTGELFF.